These 5 T cell receptor beta chains share one sample of origin, sequenced in a study of blood T cell repertoires in COVID-19. Only in-frame clones appear in the TCRdb table, and some are missing; sequencing was by immunoSEQ multiplex PCR. The sample shows roughly 500,000 clones, 80% to 90% of them seen only once. The specimen sequenced was peripheral blood. The receptors here all came from a human donor in a cohort sampled during active COVID-19.

The gene calls are TRBV6-5 and TRBJ2-1, with D possibly TRBD2 on 5 matching bases. Germline V gene lookup returns CDR1 MNHEY and CDR2 SVGAGI. V lost 4 bases to trimming and J lost 15 bases, with 19 bases between them. The CDR3 sequence is 13 residues long. Here the CDR3 reads CASSWGVHVAPFF. The CDR3, as DNA: TGTGCCAGCAGTTGGGGAGTCCACGTAGCTCCGTTCTTC.

The chain carries TRBV6-2 or TRBV6-3 and TRBJ2-2; 11 nucleotides match TRBD2. The CDR3 spans 16 residues. Unmatched junction bases numbered 9, after V lost 5 bases and J lost 7 bases. CDR1 is MNHEY, CDR2 SVGEGT, per germline. The CDR3 nucleotides read TGTGCCAGCAGTCAACGCGCACTAGCGGGAGACGGGGAGCTGTTTTTT. Translation gives CASSQRALAGDGELFF.

The genes are TRBV7-3 and TRBJ2-7; the D gene is possibly TRBD2 (6 bases). This CDR3 contains 13 residues. CDR1 SGHTA and CDR2 FQGTGA come from the germline V gene. With 1 base removed from V and 7 bases from J, the gap between germline ends came to 11 bases. CDR3 amino acids: CASSLRAGREQYF. For the CDR3, the DNA is TGTGCCAGCAGCTTAAGGGCAGGGAGGGAGCAGTACTTC.

The chain links TRBV19 to TRBJ2-7; 10 nucleotides match TRBD2. This CDR3 region has 17 residues. The V gene's germline CDR1 is LNHDA and CDR2 SQIVND (reference sequence). V gave up 3 bases and J gave up 4 bases; unmatched junction bases: 12. CDR3 loop: CASSIRTSGVEGYEQYF. The CDR3 nucleotides read TGTGCCAGTAGTATCAGAACTAGCGGGGTAGAGGGGTACGAGCAGTACTTC.

The V gene is TRBV11-3, the J gene TRBJ2-3; D ambiguous. The CDR3 spans 14 residues. Trimming shortened V by 5 bases and J by 4 bases, and 13 bases separated the two germline ends. Germline V gives CDR1 SGHNT, CDR2 YENEEA. Written as DNA, the CDR3 is TGTGCCAGCAGCGGCAGGTCGGCCCCAGATACGCAGTATTTT. Protein: CASSGRSAPDTQYF.